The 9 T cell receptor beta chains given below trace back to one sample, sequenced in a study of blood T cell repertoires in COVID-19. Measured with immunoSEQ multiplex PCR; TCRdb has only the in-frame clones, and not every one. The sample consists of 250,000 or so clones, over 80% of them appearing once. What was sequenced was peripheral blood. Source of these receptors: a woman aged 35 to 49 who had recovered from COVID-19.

In DNA, the CDR3 is TGTGCCAGCAGCAAGAGCAAAGCGGCCCTCGGGGAGCTGTTTTTT. Translated, it gives CASSKSKAALGELFF. J is TRBJ2-2 and V is TRBV21-1; the table gives TRBD2 as D, unverified against the DNA. TRBV21-1 is a known pseudogene. The CDR3 spans 15 residues.

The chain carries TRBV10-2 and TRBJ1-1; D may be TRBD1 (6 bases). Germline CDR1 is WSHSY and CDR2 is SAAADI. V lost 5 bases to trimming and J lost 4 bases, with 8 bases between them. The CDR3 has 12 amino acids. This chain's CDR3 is CASSLQGTEAFF. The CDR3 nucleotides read TGCGCCAGCAGTCTACAGGGCACTGAAGCTTTCTTT.

DNA for the CDR3: TGTGCCAGCAGCTCATCAGACAGGGAATCCTACGAGCAGTACTTC. This gives the protein CASSSSDRESYEQYF. V usage is TRBV7-9 and J usage is TRBJ2-7; 7 bases map to TRBD1. There are 15 residues in the CDR3. Germline loops: CDR1 SEHNR, CDR2 FQNEAQ (reference sequence). V trimming: 4 bases; J trimming: 1 base; junction bases outside the gene matches: 7.

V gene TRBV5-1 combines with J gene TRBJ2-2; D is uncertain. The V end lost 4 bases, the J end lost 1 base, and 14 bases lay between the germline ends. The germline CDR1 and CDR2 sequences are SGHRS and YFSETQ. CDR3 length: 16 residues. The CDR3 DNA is TGCGCCAGCAGCGTGGGCCCGGCAGGGAACACCGGGGAGCTGTTTTTT. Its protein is CASSVGPAGNTGELFF.

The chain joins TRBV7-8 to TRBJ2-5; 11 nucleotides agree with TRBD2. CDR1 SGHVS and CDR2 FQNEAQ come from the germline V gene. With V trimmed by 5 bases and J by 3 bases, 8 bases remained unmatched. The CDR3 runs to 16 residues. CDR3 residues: CASSTLLAGDKETQYF. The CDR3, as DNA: TGTGCCAGCAGCACCCTACTAGCGGGGGATAAAGAGACCCAGTACTTC. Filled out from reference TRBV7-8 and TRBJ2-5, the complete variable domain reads GAGVSQSPRYKVAKRGQDVALRCDPISGHVSLFWYQQALGQGPEFLTYFQNEAQLDKSGLPSDRFFAERPEGSVSTLKIQRTQQEDSAVYLCASSTLLAGDKETQYFGPGTRLLVL.

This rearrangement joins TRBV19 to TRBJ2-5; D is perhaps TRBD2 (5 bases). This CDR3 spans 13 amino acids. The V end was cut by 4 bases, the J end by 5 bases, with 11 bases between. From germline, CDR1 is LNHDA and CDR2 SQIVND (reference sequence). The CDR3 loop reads CASSTGKRETQYF. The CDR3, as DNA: TGTGCCAGTAGTACCGGGAAGCGGGAGACCCAGTACTTC.

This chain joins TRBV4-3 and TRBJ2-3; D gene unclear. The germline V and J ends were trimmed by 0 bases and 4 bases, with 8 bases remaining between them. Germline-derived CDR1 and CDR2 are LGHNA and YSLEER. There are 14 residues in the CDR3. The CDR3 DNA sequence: TGCGCCAGCAGCCAAGACCCCTCGGCAGATACGCAGTATTTT. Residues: CASSQDPSADTQYF.

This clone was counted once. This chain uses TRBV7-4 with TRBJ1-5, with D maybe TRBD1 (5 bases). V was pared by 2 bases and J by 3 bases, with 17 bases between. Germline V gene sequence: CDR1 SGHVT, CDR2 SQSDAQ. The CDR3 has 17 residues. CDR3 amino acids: CASSLSGGTGINQPQHF. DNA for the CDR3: TGTGCCAGCAGCTTAAGCGGGGGAACGGGGATCAATCAGCCCCAGCATTTT. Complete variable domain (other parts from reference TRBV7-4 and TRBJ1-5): GAGVSQSPRYKVAKRGRDVALRCDSISGHVTLYWYRQTLGQGSEVLTYSQSDAQRDKSGRPSGRFSAERPERSVSTLKIQRTEQGDSAVYLCASSLSGGTGINQPQHFGDGTRLSIL.

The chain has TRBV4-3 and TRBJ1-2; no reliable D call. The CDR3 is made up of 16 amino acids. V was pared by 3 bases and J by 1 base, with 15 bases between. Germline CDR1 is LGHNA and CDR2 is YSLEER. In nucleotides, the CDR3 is TGCGCCAGCAGCCAGGTTTCGGAGGGAGTTAACTATGGCTACACCTTC. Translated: CASSQVSEGVNYGYTF.